This T cell receptor (beta chain) came from a study of cytotoxic CD8 clonotypes in ibrutinib-treated CLL. Study-level information: IGHV unmutated roughly 17; relapsed/refractory 10 to 11; treatment-naive some 14. Findings of the study overall: Clonality went higher at ibrutinib response and then dropped back toward baseline at progression.

Sequenced by immunoSEQ multiplex PCR; TCRdb stores in-frame clones only, minus some. This table holds about 300,000 clones, about 72% found once. Worth noting for this clone: Antigen: not known.

The V end lost 4 bases, the J end lost 0 bases, and 11 bases lay between the germline ends. Germline V gene lookup returns CDR1 SGHDT and CDR2 YYEEEE. This CDR3 spans 15 amino acids. This material consisted of PBMCs, taken at disease progression, from a patient treated with ibrutinib. The genes are TRBV5-6 and TRBJ1-3; D unclear. The source is a human donor with chronic lymphocytic leukemia. The CDR3, as DNA: TGTGCCAGCAGCAGAGTTGGGAGCTCTGGAAACACCATATATTTT. Translating gives CASSRVGSSGNTIYF.